A selection of T cell receptor beta chains follows, all from one sample in a study of T-cell reconstitution after alpha-beta-depleted transplantation in children. MiXCR, applied by TCRdb to the PCR reads, yields one record per CDR3 protein. Of 500,000 to 650,000 distinct CDR3 sequences listed, 10% to 15% are singletons. Sequenced material: PBMCs, mostly from graft donor cells, taken 360 days after TCRalphabeta/CD19-depleted stem cell transplant. These receptors all stem from a male patient aged 10-17 years who had a stem cell transplant for acute myeloid leukemia, so the T cells may come from the graft donor. The CDR3 runs from the conserved cysteine through the conserved F or W. A D gene is named only where the DNA matches it firmly. For some rows the clone size is stated as once, few or many, or as a class when expanded; others skip it.

d_call j_call clone_size v_call cdr3_nt cdr3_aa
- TRBJ2-4 few TRBV12-3/TRBV12-4 TGTGCCAGCAGCCATACTAGGATGTTGAACATTCAGTACTTC CASSHTRMLNIQYF
- TRBJ2-4 few TRBV9 TGTGCCAGCAGCGTAGTCGGAGGGGGCGAGAACATTCAGTACTTC CASSVVGGGENIQYF
- TRBJ2-5 few TRBV24-1 TGTGCCACCAGTGCCCCAGTGGCTGAAGAGACCCAGTACTTC CATSAPVAEETQYF
- TRBJ2-1 few TRBV29-1 TGCAGCGTTGAAGGAGGGGGTGTCCCCTACAATGAGCAGTTCTTC CSVEGGGVPYNEQFF
TRBD1 TRBJ2-7 few TRBV7-2 TGTGCCAGCAGCACCAGGGACAGCCTCTACGAGCAGTACTTC CASSTRDSLYEQYF
- TRBJ2-3 - TRBV24-1 TGTGCCACCAGTGGTCGTACAGGGTTAAGCACAGATACGCAGTATTTT CATSGRTGLSTDTQYF
- TRBJ2-1 - TRBV29-1 TGCAGCGTTGAACGGGGGCGGGGAGGGGATAGCTCCTACAATGAGCAGTTCTTC CSVERGRGGDSSYNEQFF
- TRBJ2-7 few TRBV5-1 TGCGCCACGACGGACCGCGCAGGCAACGAGCAGTACTTC CATTDRAGNEQYF
- TRBJ1-1 few TRBV12-3/TRBV12-4 TGTGCCAGCAGTTTCCACACCTCGAACACTGAAGCTTTCTTT CASSFHTSNTEAFF
- TRBJ2-7 - TRBV4-3 TGCGCCAGCAGCCTAGGGACACAGTCCTACGAGCAGTACTTC CASSLGTQSYEQYF
TRBD1 TRBJ2-7 - TRBV20-1 TGCAGTGCTAGGAAACCGGGACAGGTCGCGACGAGAGCGTACGAGCAGTACTTC CSARKPGQVATRAYEQYF
TRBD2 TRBJ2-7 - TRBV4-3 TGCGCCAGCAGCCAAGATGTGGTAGCGGGAGGGACCTACGAGCAGTACTTC CASSQDVVAGGTYEQYF
- TRBJ2-7 - TRBV20-1 TGCAGTGCTGAGGGGGCCTACGAGCAGTACTTC CSAEGAYEQYF
TRBD1 TRBJ2-3 few TRBV29-1 TGCAGCGTTGAAGATGGGAGACAGGGGGTAGGAGATACGCAGTATTTT CSVEDGRQGVGDTQYF
- TRBJ2-7 once TRBV27 TGTGCCAGCAGTTTCACGTCTCTGTCCTACGAGCAGTACTTC CASSFTSLSYEQYF
TRBD1 TRBJ2-2 few TRBV5-1 TGCGCCAGCAGCAGGGACAGGCTAACCGGGGAGCTGTTTTTT CASSRDRLTGELFF
TRBD2 TRBJ2-7 few TRBV14 TGTGCCAGCAGCCGTGGGGCTAGCGGGGCCTACGAGCAGTACTTC CASSRGASGAYEQYF
- TRBJ2-5 - TRBV4-3 TGCGCCAGCAGCCAAGATAAGCTAGCAAGCCCGACCCAGTACTTC CASSQDKLASPTQYF
- TRBJ2-7 many TRBV10-3 TGTGCCATCAGTGGCTCCCTCTCCTACGAGCAGTACTTC CAISGSLSYEQYF
- TRBJ2-7 few TRBV11-3 TGTGCCAGCAGCTACTCCCGGGCAGGGCGTAGCGAGCAGTACTTC CASSYSRAGRSEQYF
- TRBJ2-1 many TRBV12-3/TRBV12-4 TGTGCCAGCAGTTTTTCTAAAAACAATGAGCAGTTCTTC CASSFSKNNEQFF
TRBD2 TRBJ2-3 - TRBV29-1 TGCAGCGTTGGAGGGACTAGCGGGAGCAACACAGATACGCAGTATTTT CSVGGTSGSNTDTQYF
TRBD2 TRBJ2-1 - TRBV9 TGTGCCAGCAGCACCTCCGGGACTAGCGTTTACAATGAGCAGTTCTTC CASSTSGTSVYNEQFF
- TRBJ2-5 - TRBV3-1 TGTGCCAGCCAAATCGGGACTCACCAAGAGACCCAGTACTTC CASQIGTHQETQYF
- TRBJ1-5 few TRBV3-1 TGTGCCAGCAGCCAAATAGGTCAGCCCCAGCATTTT CASSQIGQPQHF
TRBD2 TRBJ2-1 few TRBV5-1 TGCGCCAGCAGCCATTCAACTAGCGGGAGGAACAATGAGCAGTTCTTC CASSHSTSGRNNEQFF
TRBD2 TRBJ2-5 few TRBV4-3 TGCGCCAGCAGCCAAGAGGGTCTTAGGCTAGCGGGAGAGACCCAGTACTTC CASSQEGLRLAGETQYF
TRBD2 TRBJ2-5 few TRBV20-1 TGCAGTGCCACCCCGGGACTAGCGGGAGTGGGGGTCGGGGAGACCCAGTACTTC CSATPGLAGVGVGETQYF
- TRBJ2-2 many TRBV7-8 TGTGCCAGCAGCTTAGAGTTGTTAACCGGGGAGCTGTTTTTT CASSLELLTGELFF
- TRBJ2-1 few TRBV5-1 TGCGCCAGCAGCTTGTGGGAGAGAGGTGGGAATGAGCAGTTCTTC CASSLWERGGNEQFF
- TRBJ2-6 many TRBV7-6 TGTGCCAGCAGCTTTACCCGAGTTGGGGGAAACTCTGGGGCCAACGTCCTGACTTTC CASSFTRVGGNSGANVLTF
TRBD2 TRBJ2-4 many TRBV7-8 TGTGCCAGCAGCTTAGTTCTAGCGGGAAAAGCCAAAAACATTCAGTACTTC CASSLVLAGKAKNIQYF
- TRBJ2-1 many TRBV29-1 TGCAGCGTTGAGCTTTGGCGGTCGCTACCCTACAATGAGCAGTTCTTC CSVELWRSLPYNEQFF
- TRBJ2-3 - TRBV7-2 TGTGCCAGCAGCTTAGCTGGAGGGAGTGCTACAGATACGCAGTATTTT CASSLAGGSATDTQYF
- TRBJ2-3 few TRBV12-3/TRBV12-4 TGTGCCAGCAGCCCGGGACCAGCTATCACAGATACGCAGTATTTT CASSPGPAITDTQYF
- TRBJ2-3 - TRBV20-1 TGCAGTGCTCCCGGGGAGACAGATACGCAGTATTTT CSAPGETDTQYF
- TRBJ2-7 many TRBV28 TGTGCCAGCACCCAGGGGGGGGCCCATCCCTACGAGCAGTACTTC CASTQGGAHPYEQYF
TRBD2 TRBJ2-3 - TRBV15 TGTGCCACCAGCAGAGATCCCGGCGGGAGGGGGACAGATACGCAGTATTTT CATSRDPGGRGTDTQYF
TRBD2 TRBJ2-3 many TRBV6-5 TGTGCCAGCAGTTCCAGCGGGAAATACACAGATACGCAGTATTTT CASSSSGKYTDTQYF
TRBD1 TRBJ2-1 few TRBV28 TGTGCCAGCAGCCACAACACAGGGGTCCTAATCTACAATGAGCAGTTCTTC CASSHNTGVLIYNEQFF
TRBD1 TRBJ2-7 - TRBV28 TGTGCCAGCAGTAGATACAGGGGGCTGGACGAGCAGTACTTC CASSRYRGLDEQYF